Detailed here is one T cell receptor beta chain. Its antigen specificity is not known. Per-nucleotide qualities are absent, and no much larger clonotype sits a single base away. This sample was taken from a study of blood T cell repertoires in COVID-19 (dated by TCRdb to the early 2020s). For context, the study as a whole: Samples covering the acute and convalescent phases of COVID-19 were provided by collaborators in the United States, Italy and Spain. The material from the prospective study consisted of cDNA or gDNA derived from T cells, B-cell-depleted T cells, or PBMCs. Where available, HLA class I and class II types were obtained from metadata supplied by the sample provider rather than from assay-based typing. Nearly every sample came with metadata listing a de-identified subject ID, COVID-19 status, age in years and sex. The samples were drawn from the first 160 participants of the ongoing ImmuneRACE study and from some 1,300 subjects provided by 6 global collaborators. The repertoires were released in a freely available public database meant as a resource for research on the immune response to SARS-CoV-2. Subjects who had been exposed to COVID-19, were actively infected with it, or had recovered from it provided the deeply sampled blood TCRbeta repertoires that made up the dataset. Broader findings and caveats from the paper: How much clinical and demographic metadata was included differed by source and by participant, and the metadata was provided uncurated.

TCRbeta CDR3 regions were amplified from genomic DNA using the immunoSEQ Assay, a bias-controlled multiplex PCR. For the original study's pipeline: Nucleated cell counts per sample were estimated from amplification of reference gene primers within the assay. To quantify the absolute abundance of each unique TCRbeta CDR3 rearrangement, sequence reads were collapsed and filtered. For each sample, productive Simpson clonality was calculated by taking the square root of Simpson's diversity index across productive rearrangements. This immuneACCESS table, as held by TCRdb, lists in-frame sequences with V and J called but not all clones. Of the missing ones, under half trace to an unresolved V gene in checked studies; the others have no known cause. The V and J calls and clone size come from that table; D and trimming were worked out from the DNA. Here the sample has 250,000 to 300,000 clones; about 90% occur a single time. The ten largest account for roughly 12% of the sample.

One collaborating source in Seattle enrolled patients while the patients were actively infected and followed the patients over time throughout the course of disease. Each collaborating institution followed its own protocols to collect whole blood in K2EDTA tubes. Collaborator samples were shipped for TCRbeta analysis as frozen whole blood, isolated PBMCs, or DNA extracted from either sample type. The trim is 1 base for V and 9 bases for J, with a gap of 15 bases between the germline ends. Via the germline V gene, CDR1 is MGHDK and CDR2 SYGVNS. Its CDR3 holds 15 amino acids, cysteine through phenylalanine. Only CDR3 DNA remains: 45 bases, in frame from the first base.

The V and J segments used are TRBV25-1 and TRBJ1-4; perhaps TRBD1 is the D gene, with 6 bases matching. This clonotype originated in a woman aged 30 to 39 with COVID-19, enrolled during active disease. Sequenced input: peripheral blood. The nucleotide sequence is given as TGTGCCAGCAGTGAATTTGTGGCGGGGGGCCAAAAACTGTTTTTT. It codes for CASSEFVAGGQKLFF.